A selection of T cell receptor beta chains follows, all from one sample in a study of cytomegalovirus exposure and HLA in healthy donors. The method was immunoSEQ multiplex PCR; TCRdb's version includes in-frame clones alone and lacks a portion of them. In the table there are around 120,000 clones, 70% to 85% of which are singletons. The sequenced sample consisted of PBMCs. The receptors were sampled from a boy aged 10-17 years in good health and CMV-seronegative. CDR3s include the opening cysteine and the closing phenylalanine or tryptophan. Each record gives: V gene, CDR3 protein.

v_call: TRBV4-1
cdr3_aa: CASSQDRGQARGEGYTF

v_call: TRBV4-1
cdr3_aa: CASSLGQGAGETEAFF

v_call: TRBV6-1
cdr3_aa: CASGTSGTGANVLTF

v_call: TRBV18
cdr3_aa: CASAGQGAEAFF

v_call: TRBV29-1
cdr3_aa: CSVAHVEAQYF

v_call: TRBV19
cdr3_aa: CASSMLVSYEQYF

v_call: TRBV4-3
cdr3_aa: CASSQDTALATDTQYF

v_call: TRBV12-5
cdr3_aa: CASAPPTGVSSYEQYF

v_call: TRBV18
cdr3_aa: CASSPLAGGNTDTQYF

v_call: TRBV27
cdr3_aa: CASRKTGAYGYTF

v_call: TRBV23-1
cdr3_aa: CASSQSRVGNTDTQYF

v_call: TRBV19
cdr3_aa: CASSLTPGGIGELFF